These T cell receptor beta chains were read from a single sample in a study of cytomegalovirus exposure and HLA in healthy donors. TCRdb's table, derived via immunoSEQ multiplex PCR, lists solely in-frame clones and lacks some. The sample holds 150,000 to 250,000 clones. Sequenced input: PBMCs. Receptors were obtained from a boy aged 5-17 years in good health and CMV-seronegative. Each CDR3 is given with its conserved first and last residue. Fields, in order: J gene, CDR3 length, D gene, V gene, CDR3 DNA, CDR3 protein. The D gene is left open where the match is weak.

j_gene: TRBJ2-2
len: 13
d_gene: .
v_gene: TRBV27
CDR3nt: TGTGCCAGCAGTTCCCTCGGGTTGTGGGAGCTGTTTTTT
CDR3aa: CASSSLGLWELFF

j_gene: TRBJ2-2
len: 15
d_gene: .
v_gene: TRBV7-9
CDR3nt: TGTGCCAGCAGCTTAAGCGGACAGCACACCGGGGAGCTGTTTTTT
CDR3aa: CASSLSGQHTGELFF

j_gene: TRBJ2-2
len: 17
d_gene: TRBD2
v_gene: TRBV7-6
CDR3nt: TGTGCCAGCAGCTTAGATTCGGCGGGGGGAAACACCGGGGAGCTGTTTTTT
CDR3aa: CASSLDSAGGNTGELFF

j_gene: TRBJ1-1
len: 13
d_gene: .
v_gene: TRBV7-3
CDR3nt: TGTGCCAGCAGCTTACAGGGTAACACTGAAGCTTTCTTT
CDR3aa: CASSLQGNTEAFF

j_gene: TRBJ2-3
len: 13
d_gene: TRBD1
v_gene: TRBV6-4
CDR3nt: TGTGCCAGTTCCCGGGACAGGGGAGATACGCAGTATTTT
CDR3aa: CASSRDRGDTQYF

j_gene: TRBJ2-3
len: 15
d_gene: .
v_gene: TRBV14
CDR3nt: TGTGCCAGCAACAGAGGACTCCTAAATGGGGATACGCAGTATTTT
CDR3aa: CASNRGLLNGDTQYF

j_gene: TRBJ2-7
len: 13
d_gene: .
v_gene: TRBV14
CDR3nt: TGTGCCAGCAGCCAAGTGGGGAAGGGGGTGAATTACTTC
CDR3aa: CASSQVGKGVNYF

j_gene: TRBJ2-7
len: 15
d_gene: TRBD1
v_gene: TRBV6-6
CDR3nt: TGTGCCAGCAGCCCGACAGGGGGGTCTCCCTACGAGCAGTACTTC
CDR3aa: CASSPTGGSPYEQYF

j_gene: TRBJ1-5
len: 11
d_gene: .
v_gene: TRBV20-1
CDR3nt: TGCAGTGCTAGACGGGATTGGCCCCAGCATTTT
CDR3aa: CSARRDWPQHF

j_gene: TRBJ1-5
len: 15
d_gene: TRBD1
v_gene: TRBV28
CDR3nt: TGTGCCAGCAGTTTGGATCAGGGGGCTAGGCAGCCCCAGCATTTT
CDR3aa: CASSLDQGARQPQHF

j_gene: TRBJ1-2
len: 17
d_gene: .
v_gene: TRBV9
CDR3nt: TGTGCCAGCAGCGTAGAATCACCGGGGGGCAATCGCTATGGCTACACCTTC
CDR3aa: CASSVESPGGNRYGYTF

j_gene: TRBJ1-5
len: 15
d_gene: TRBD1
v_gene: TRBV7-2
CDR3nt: TGTGCCAGCAGCTCGACAGGGGGCGGTAATCAGCCCCAGCATTTT
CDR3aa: CASSSTGGGNQPQHF

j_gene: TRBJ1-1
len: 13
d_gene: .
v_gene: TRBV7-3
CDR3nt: TGTGCCAGCAGCTTAAGAGGGAACACTGAAGCTTTCTTT
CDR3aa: CASSLRGNTEAFF

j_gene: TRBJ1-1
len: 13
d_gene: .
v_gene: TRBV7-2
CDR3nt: TGTGCCAGCAGCTTCCATCGGGGGGCTGAAGCTTTCTTT
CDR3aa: CASSFHRGAEAFF

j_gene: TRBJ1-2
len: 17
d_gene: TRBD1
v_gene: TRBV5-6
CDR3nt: TGTGCCAGCAGACCCCTGTTTAGGGGACAGGGCGACTATGGCTACACCTTC
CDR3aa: CASRPLFRGQGDYGYTF

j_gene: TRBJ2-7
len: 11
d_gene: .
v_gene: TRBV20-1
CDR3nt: TGCAGTGCCCCTGTCCCGTACGAGCAGTACTTC
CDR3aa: CSAPVPYEQYF

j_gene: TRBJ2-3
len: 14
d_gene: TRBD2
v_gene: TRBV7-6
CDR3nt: TGTGCCAGCAAAGGCGGGGGGGGCACAGATACGCAGTATTTT
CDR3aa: CASKGGGGTDTQYF

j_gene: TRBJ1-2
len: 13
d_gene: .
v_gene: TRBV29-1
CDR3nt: TGCAGCGCCGAGGGGGACGGGACCTATGGCTACACCTTC
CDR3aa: CSAEGDGTYGYTF

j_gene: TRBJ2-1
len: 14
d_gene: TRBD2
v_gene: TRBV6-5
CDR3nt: TGTGCCAGCAGCACGGGAGGCTCCTACAATGAGCAGTTCTTC
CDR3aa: CASSTGGSYNEQFF